The 6 T cell receptor beta chains below come from one sample, sequenced in a study of blood T cells in healthy people across ages. The authors ran a second PCR of roughly 6 to 12 cycles using a sample-barcoded 5' primer and a J-beta primer mix. MiXCR was run by TCRdb on the 5' RACE reads, yielding one entry per CDR3 protein. The sample carries hundreds of thousands of distinct CDR3 sequences, 29% recorded once. Sequencing used blood. Source of these receptors: a woman of 80 years or more in good health.

This clonotype was counted between two and nine times. The chain joins TRBV29-1 to TRBJ2-1; TRBD2 aligns across 9 bases. The J call could be wrong; TRBJ2-7 is a better fit for the DNA end. The CDR3 sequence is 16 residues long. The germline V gene has CDR1 SQVTM and CDR2 ANQGSEA. The CDR3 DNA reads TGCAGCGCCCCAAGGGCTAGCGGGGACCTTTACAATGAGCAGTACTTC. This gives the protein CSAPRASGDLYNEQYF.

This clonotype came up a few times. Since a much larger clone is just one base distant, this may be a read error. This chain joins TRBV20-1 and TRBJ1-2; D call uncertain. V shed 3 bases and J shed 8 bases, with 19 bases lying between them. The germline gives CDR1 DFQATT, CDR2 SNEGSKA (reference sequence). The CDR3 has 14 amino acids. DNA of the CDR3: TGCAGTGCTAGCGATCCTCCGGGATGCAGAGGCTACACCTTC. It yields the protein CSASDPPGCRGYTF.

This clonotype was picked up a small number of times. The chain joins TRBV15 to TRBJ1-1, with 8 positions matching TRBD1. CDR1 and CDR2 from the germline V gene are LNHNV and YYDKDF (reference sequence). V shed 0 bases and J 5 bases; nucleotides not matched to a gene: 2. The CDR3 extends over 14 amino acids. The CDR3, as DNA: TGTGCCACCAGCAGAGACAGGGGGCGGACTGAAGCTTTCTTT. Translated: CATSRDRGRTEAFF.

Points on this clonotype: A single base separates this from a much larger clone, so it may be a read error. The chain carries TRBV12-3 or TRBV12-4 and TRBJ2-3, with TRBD2 identical over 12 bases. V trimming: 5 bases; J trimming: 13 bases; junction bases outside the gene matches: 22. The CDR3 loop spans 18 amino acids. CDR3 nucleotides: TGTGCCAGCAGTCTCACAGGACTAGCGGGGAGCGTAATAGAGCGGAAGTATTTT. It translates to CASSLTGLAGSVIERKYF.

This clonotype was observed at least ten times. The rearrangement links TRBV7-9 to TRBJ2-1; D gene uncertain. V shed 3 bases and J shed 0 bases, with 9 bases lying between them. This CDR3 region has 15 residues. The germline V gene has CDR1 SEHNR and CDR2 FQNEAQ (reference sequence). This chain's CDR3 is CASSFLASSYNEQFF. CDR3 bases: TGTGCCAGCAGCTTCTTGGCTAGCTCCTACAATGAGCAGTTCTTC.

As regards this clonotype: Compared with germline, one end of the junction differs, possibly owing to a read error. V gene TRBV7-2 combines with J gene TRBJ2-1; D is perhaps TRBD2 (6 bases). The CDR3 is 16 residues long. CDR1 is SGHTA, CDR2 FQGNSA, per germline. CDR3 sequence: CSSSLEGTVSYNEQFF. In DNA form, the CDR3 reads TGTTCCAGCAGCTTAGAAGGGACTGTCTCCTACAATGAGCAGTTCTTC.